Presented here are 26 T cell receptor beta chains from one specimen sequenced in a study of vaccination effects on CD4 cells after COVID-19. These receptors have no known antigen. The protocol was immunoSEQ multiplex PCR, while the TCRdb copy is restricted to in-frame clones and leaves out a portion. The data show 30,000 to 45,000 clones, with approximately 68% seen just once and under 15% held by the top ten. ViraFEST expansion of antigen-specific CD4+ T cells with viral peptide pools preceded sequencing. Cells that had been cultured for approximately eleven days were the source of isolated CD4+ T cells. Nobody among the vaccine recipients had prior SARS-CoV-2 infection (nucleocapsid antibodies were negative). Here the sequenced sample was CD4+ T cells from PBMCs cultured with HCoV-OC43 spike peptides, taken before COVID-19 vaccination. The sample's subset: HCoV-OC43 spike overlapping peptide pool stimulation. These receptors were collected from a human donor who received a COVID-19 vaccine.

This clone was picked up a small number of times. The rearrangement joins TRBV6-6 to TRBJ1-4; TRBD1 matches 7 bases. Germline V gives CDR1 MNHNY, CDR2 SVGAGI (reference sequence). The V and J ends lost 5 bases and 0 bases, in that order; junction bases with no gene match: 9. The CDR3 length is 17 residues. The CDR3 sequence: CASSHRTGASTNEKLFF. The CDR3 DNA reads as TGTGCCAGCAGTCATAGGACAGGAGCCTCAACTAATGAAAAACTGTTTTTT.

This clone was picked up a small number of times. The chain recombines TRBV30 with TRBJ1-1; D possibly corresponds to TRBD1 (5 bases). The ends were cut back, 5 bases at V and 3 bases at J, with 13 bases in the middle. The CDR3 length is 13 residues. Per the germline V gene, CDR1 is GTSNPN and CDR2 is SVGIG (reference sequence). The CDR3 here is CAWARGGDTEAFF. CDR3 DNA sequence: TGTGCCTGGGCCCGGGGGGGAGACACTGAAGCTTTCTTT.

This clone was recorded once. The rearrangement joins TRBV9 to TRBJ2-7, with a possible D match to TRBD2 (5 bases). Deletions cut 4 bases from V and 6 bases from J, with 20 bases between. Germline lookup yields CDR1 SGDLS and CDR2 YYNGEE. CDR3 length equals 15 residues. CDR3 DNA sequence: TGTGCCAGCAGCCGTAATAGCGCCGTTTGGGGCGAGCAGTACTTC. Its protein is CASSRNSAVWGEQYF.

The CDR3: CASAEYNYGYTF. The CDR3 DNA follows: TGTGCCAGCGCCGAGTATAACTATGGCTACACCTTC. V is TRBV6-5 and J is TRBJ1-2; D unresolved. The CDR3 has 12 residues. V lost 8 bases to trimming and J lost 1 base, with 8 bases between them. In germline, CDR1 is MNHEY, CDR2 SVGAGI.

This chain uses TRBV5-1 with TRBJ2-3, with D possibly TRBD2 on 5 matching bases. With 2 bases removed from V and 0 bases from J, the gap between germline ends came to 10 bases. The germline gives CDR1 SGHRS, CDR2 YFSETQ. This CDR3 has 15 amino acids. The CDR3 sequence: CASSLGGGSTDTQYF. Here the CDR3 DNA reads TGCGCCAGCAGCTTAGGAGGCGGGAGCACAGATACGCAGTATTTT.

The rearrangement joins TRBV9 to TRBJ2-2, with a tentative D call TRBD2 (7 bases). Germline CDR1 is SGDLS and CDR2 is YYNGEE. Between the trimmed V and J ends, which lost 0 bases and 8 bases, there was a span of 14 bases. The CDR3 has 15 residues. CDR3 sequence: CASSVGGGAIGELFF. The CDR3 DNA sequence: TGTGCCAGCAGCGTAGGAGGGGGGGCTATTGGGGAGCTGTTTTTT.

The V and J genes are TRBV19 and TRBJ1-3; D call uncertain. The V end lost 7 bases, the J end lost 1 base, and 8 bases lay between the germline ends. This CDR3 is built from 13 residues. Germline values: CDR1 LNHDA, CDR2 SQIVND (reference sequence). CDR3 protein: CASIKSSGNTIYF. Written as DNA, the CDR3 is TGTGCCAGTATCAAGTCGTCTGGAAACACCATATATTTT.

This clone was seen more than once but under ten times. The CDR3 bases are TGTGCCAGTCAAAAAGCTCTCCACGCCAATGAGCAGTTCTTC. Residues: CASQKALHANEQFF. This chain joins TRBV5-8 and TRBJ2-1; unclear D gene. Trimming cost V 8 bases and J 6 bases, with 18 bases left between them. The CDR3 runs to 14 residues. The germline V gene has CDR1 SGHTS and CDR2 YDEGEE.

The chain uses TRBV24-1 and TRBJ2-5, with D perhaps matching TRBD1 or TRBD2 (5 bases each). The CDR3 length is 14 residues. V was pared by 4 bases and J by 1 base, with 9 bases between. CDR1 and CDR2 (germline): KGHDR, SFDVKD. CDR3 in amino acids: CATSESGAQETQYF. The DNA for the CDR3 is TGTGCCACCAGTGAGTCCGGGGCCCAAGAGACCCAGTACTTC.

The chain joins TRBV25-1 to TRBJ2-1, with 11 positions matching TRBD2. Germline V gene sequence: CDR1 MGHDK, CDR2 SYGVNS. V lost 4 bases to trimming and J lost 7 bases; unmatched junction nucleotides: 3. CDR3 length: 14 amino acids. In DNA form, the CDR3 reads TGTGCCAGCAGTGTTAGCGGGGGGGCTAATGAGCAGTTCTTC. Translating gives CASSVSGGANEQFF.

The chain has TRBV18 and TRBJ1-1; D perhaps matches TRBD1 (5 bases). CDR3 length: 15 amino acids. Germline V gene data show CDR1 as KGHSH and CDR2 as LQKENI. With 2 bases removed from V and 4 bases from J, the gap between germline ends came to 14 bases. CDR3 sequence: CASSPKGIGATEAFF. In DNA form, the CDR3 reads TGTGCCAGCTCACCAAAGGGAATTGGGGCCACTGAAGCTTTCTTT. Combining the CDR3 with reference TRBV18 and TRBJ1-1 gives the whole variable domain NAGVMQNPRHLVRRRGQEARLRCSPMKGHSHVYWYRQLPEEGLKFMVYLQKENIIDESGMPKERFSAEFPKEGPSILRIQQVVRGDSAAYFCASSPKGIGATEAFFGQGTRLTVV.

This clone has only one observation. CDR3 sequence: CASSSTSGGSGTQYF. CDR3 bases: TGTGCCAGCAGTTCTACTAGCGGGGGGTCAGGGACCCAGTACTTC. This chain connects TRBV2 to TRBJ2-5, with TRBD2 matching over 12 bases. Unmatched junction bases numbered 8, after V lost 5 bases and J lost 7 bases. The CDR3 has 15 residues. Germline CDR1 is SNHLY and CDR2 is FYNNEI.

This clone was counted a few times. The chain combines TRBV29-1 with TRBJ2-3; D possibly matches TRBD1 or TRBD2 (5 bases each). Deletions cut 2 bases from V and 0 bases from J, with 15 bases between. The CDR3 is made up of 16 amino acids. The V gene's germline CDR1 is SQVTM and CDR2 ANQGSEA. In DNA form, the CDR3 reads TGCAGCGTTGAAATAGCCCGGGACCCGAGCACAGATACGCAGTATTTT. It translates to CSVEIARDPSTDTQYF.

J is TRBJ1-1 and V is TRBV25-1; 9 nucleotides match TRBD1. Germline V gives CDR1 MGHDK, CDR2 SYGVNS. This CDR3 spans 15 amino acids. With 8 bases clipped from V and 5 bases from J, the junction kept 12 bases outside the gene matches. The CDR3 DNA sequence: TGTGCCAGCTCCGAGACAGGGGGGTTAGGAACTGAAGCTTTCTTT. Translating it yields CASSETGGLGTEAFF. The whole variable domain, remainder taken from reference TRBV25-1 and TRBJ1-1, is EADIYQTPRYLVIGTGKKITLECSQTMGHDKMYWYQQDPGMELHLIHYSYGVNSTEKGDLSSESTVSRIRTEHFPLTLESARPSHTSQYLCASSETGGLGTEAFFGQGTRLTVV.

The chain combines TRBV3-1 (or the pseudogene TRBV3-2) with TRBJ2-6; the D gene could be TRBD1 or TRBD2 (6 bases each). Germline V gene lookup returns CDR1 LGHDT and CDR2 YNNKEL (reference sequence). Trimming took 3 bases from V and 2 from J, leaving 14 bases between them. The CDR3 length is 17 residues. The CDR3 bases are TGTGCCAGCAGCCACGGTTTTAGGGGGGCTGGGGCCAACGTCCTGACTTTC. It specifies CASSHGFRGAGANVLTF.

V and J are TRBV7-9 and TRBJ2-2; TRBD2 might be the D (5 bases). Germline V gives CDR1 SEHNR, CDR2 FQNEAQ (reference sequence). V lost 2 bases and J lost 4, with 11 bases in between. There are 15 residues in the CDR3. The CDR3 region is CASSLSLARTGELFF. As DNA, the CDR3 is TGTGCCAGCAGCTTATCCCTAGCTCGCACCGGGGAGCTGTTTTTT.

This clone has more than one count but fewer than ten. The chain links TRBV4-1 to TRBJ2-1; TRBD2 aligns across 14 bases. This CDR3 comprises 16 residues. Looked up from germline, CDR1 is MGHRA and CDR2 is YSYEKL. V shed 3 bases and J 9 bases; nucleotides not matched to a gene: 7. The CDR3 is CASSQGLAGVKFEQFF. The DNA for the CDR3 is TGCGCCAGCAGCCAGGGACTAGCGGGGGTCAAATTTGAGCAGTTCTTC.

The chain links TRBV4-1 to TRBJ1-6, with D possibly TRBD1 on 5 matching bases. CDR1 MGHRA and CDR2 YSYEKL come from the germline V gene. The CDR3 covers 16 residues. V shed 0 bases and J shed 9 bases, with 15 bases lying between them. The CDR3 spells CASSQDGWQGSSPLHF. For the CDR3, the DNA is TGCGCCAGCAGCCAAGATGGGTGGCAGGGAAGTTCACCCCTCCACTTT.

The chain combines TRBV10-3 with TRBJ1-2, with D possibly matching TRBD1 (5 bases). This CDR3 spans 14 amino acids. Trimming took off 0 bases at V and 8 bases at J, with 13 bases between the two ends. Germline CDR1 is ENHRY and CDR2 is SYGVKD. CDR3 region: CAISESGRIRGYTF. CDR3 nucleotides: TGTGCCATCAGTGAGTCGGGACGGATCAGGGGCTACACCTTC.

The chain links TRBV20-1 to TRBJ1-2; D gene unclear. Germline CDR1 reads DFQATT; CDR2 reads SNEGSKA (reference sequence). The CDR3 is 11 amino acids. Trimming pared 5 bases from V and 4 bases from J, leaving 8 bases between. The CDR3: CSAADIYGYTF. In nucleotides, the CDR3 is TGCAGTGCTGCTGACATCTATGGCTACACCTTC.

The rearrangement links TRBV5-1 to TRBJ2-7; 7 bases map to TRBD2. Trimming at V came to 4 bases and at J to 5 bases, leaving 15 bases not matched to a gene. The CDR3 consists of 16 residues. CDR1 is SGHRS, CDR2 YFSETQ, per germline. In DNA, the CDR3 is TGCGCCAGCAGCCCGACCCCCCCAGGGAGGGAGGACGAGCAGTACTTC. It is translated as CASSPTPPGREDEQYF.

This chain connects TRBV12-1 to TRBJ1-5; no DNA check was done on the table's D call, TRBD1. TRBV12-1 is marked as a pseudogene. The CDR3 spans 17 residues. The CDR3 here is CASSFGCSGRGNQPQHF. DNA of the CDR3: TGTGCCAGCAGCTTTGGCTGTTCGGGTAGGGGAAACCAGCCCCAGCATTTT.

With regard to this clone: This sample also contains other DNA sequences that code for the same CDR3. V gene TRBV29-1 combines with J gene TRBJ1-3, with D perhaps TRBD1 (6 bases). The CDR3 length is 15 residues. V was trimmed by 7 bases and J by 0 bases, leaving 16 bases between them. From germline, CDR1 is SQVTM and CDR2 ANQGSEA. This CDR3 reads CSAGEGRNSGNTIYF. In DNA, the CDR3 is TGCAGCGCAGGGGAAGGACGGAACTCTGGAAACACCATATATTTT.

The chain links TRBV27 to TRBJ2-5, with 8 bases fitting TRBD2. The CDR3 is 15 residues long. Germline V gene data show CDR1 as MNHEY and CDR2 as SMNVEV (reference sequence). The ends lost 3 bases at V and 4 bases at J; junction bases unmatched: 7. The CDR3 loop is CASSFGAGVRETQYF. CDR3 sequence (DNA): TGTGCCAGCAGTTTTGGAGCGGGAGTACGAGAGACCCAGTACTTC.

This clone was picked up one time. The chain joins TRBV6-1 to TRBJ2-4; D gene unclear. CDR3 length: 14 residues. The V and J ends lost 1 base and 7 bases respectively, with 11 bases between them. In germline, CDR1 is MNHNS, CDR2 SASEGT. DNA of the CDR3: TGTGCCAGCAGTGAAGATATTTGGTTGAACATTCAGTACTTC. Translation gives CASSEDIWLNIQYF.

CDR3 sequence: CASMQRGGIQETQYF. CDR3 bases: TGTGCCAGCATGCAGCGGGGGGGAATACAAGAGACCCAGTACTTC. This chain connects TRBV2 to TRBJ2-5; 10 nucleotides match TRBD2. Germline V gene data show CDR1 as SNHLY and CDR2 as FYNNEI. CDR3 length: 15 amino acids. Trimming cost V 7 bases and J 2 bases; bases outside gene matches: 7.